This T cell receptor (beta chain) stems from a study of blood T cells in healthy people across ages. Primers used in a second PCR of about 7 to 12 cycles were a sample-barcoded 5' primer and a J-beta primer mix. Per-sample output comprised a minimum of 3 million paired-end reads containing CDR3. Each CDR3 protein gets one entry after TCRdb re-called the 5' RACE reads with MiXCR. The profile covers around 1,800,000 distinct CDR3 sequences, with about 39% appearing a single time and approximately 22% taken by the ten largest. This clonotype has a handful of counts. Total RNA amounts of at least 6 micrograms were extracted per sample. The sample consisted of blood. The TCR was taken from a human donor in good health.

Written as DNA, the CDR3 is TGTGCCATCTCGTCTAGCCAATCCTACGAGCAGTACTTC. This encodes CAISSSQSYEQYF. J is TRBJ2-7 and V is TRBV10-3, with a tentative D call TRBD2 (5 bases). Germline V gene sequence: CDR1 ENHRY, CDR2 SYGVKD. Trimming stripped 8 bases from V and 1 base from J, with 12 bases between. The CDR3 contains 13 residues.